A single sample is the source of the 4 T cell receptor beta chains below, sequenced in a study of CD8+ T cells in alopecia areata (dated by TCRdb to 2016 to 2019). The time point label corresponds to: around 24 weeks on oral tofacitinib. This sample's treatment or condition label indicates: oral pan-JAK inhibitor, 5-10 mg twice daily. Library method: the immunoSEQ multiplex PCR assay. RNA was extracted from all samples and reverse transcribed into cDNA, which served as template for TCR sequencing. TCRdb provides this immuneACCESS table in a form limited to in-frame rearrangements. Some clones are lacking; in checked studies, under half of them reflect an unresolved V gene, and why the rest are absent is not known. The sample includes over 70,000 clones, with roughly 66% observed a single time. Clones ranked in the top ten supply around 24% of the sample. The sample here was CD8+ T cells sorted from blood, taken at week 24, from a patient treated with tofacitinib. These receptors were obtained from a human donor with alopecia areata.

V is TRBV18 and J is TRBJ2-5; D perhaps matches TRBD2 (5 bases). This CDR3 is 14 amino acids long. The germline CDR1 and CDR2 sequences are KGHSH and LQKENI. V was shortened by 3 bases and J by 0 bases, with 8 bases between the two germline ends. CDR3 in DNA: TGTGCCAGCTCACCCCGAGGGTACCAAGAGACCCAGTACTTC. Translating gives CASSPRGYQETQYF.

A remark on this clone: The missing conserved phenylalanine or tryptophan at the end of this CDR3 makes a read error likely. This sequence joins TRBV7-9 and TRBJ1-1, with D unclear. The CDR3 loop spans 13 amino acids. V lost 1 base and J lost 4, with 7 bases in between. Looked up from germline, CDR1 is SEHNR and CDR2 is FQNEAQ (reference sequence). The CDR3 here is CASSLVITTEAFC. The CDR3 coding sequence is TGTGCCAGCAGCTTAGTGATTACCACTGAAGCTTTCTGT.

The chain recombines TRBV5-1 with TRBJ2-1; perhaps TRBD1 as D (6 bases). Trimming shortened V by 2 bases and J by 0 bases, and 9 bases separated the two germline ends. CDR1 and CDR2 from the germline V gene are SGHRS and YFSETQ. This CDR3 is built from 15 residues. This chain's CDR3 is CASSFTGSSYNEQFF. CDR3 nucleotides: TGCGCCAGCAGCTTTACAGGGAGCTCCTACAATGAGCAGTTCTTC.

In this sample, this clone turned up a few times. This rearrangement joins TRBV6-5 to TRBJ2-7; D unclear. Germline-derived CDR1 and CDR2 are MNHEY and SVGAGI. Between the trimmed V and J ends, which lost 5 bases and 0 bases, there was a span of 8 bases. This CDR3 region has 13 residues. The chain's CDR3 is CASSQKSSYEQYF. As DNA, the CDR3 is TGTGCCAGCAGTCAGAAGAGCTCCTACGAGCAGTACTTC.